The 32 T cell receptor beta chains presented below share a single source sample, sequenced in a study of T cell responses to AZD1222 COVID-19 vaccine. TCRdb's table, derived via immunoSEQ multiplex PCR, lists solely in-frame clones and lacks some. The sample has approximately 180,000 clones, 90% seen once. The sequenced sample was peripheral blood, obtained on day 0 of AZD1222 vaccination. The origin of the receptors is an adult in good health.

This chain links TRBV6-1 with TRBJ1-6; D not certain. V was pared by 2 bases and J by 7 bases, with 6 bases between. CDR3 length: 13 amino acids. Germline V gene data show CDR1 as MNHNS and CDR2 as SASEGT. This CDR3 reads CASSESGNSPLHF. CDR3 bases: TGTGCCAGCAGTGAATCGGGGAATTCACCCCTCCACTTT.

The chain couples TRBV6-5 to TRBJ2-1; 8 positions agree with TRBD2. V was clipped by 11 bases and J by 6 bases; unmatched bases: 9. CDR1 and CDR2 from the germline V gene are MNHEY and SVGAGI. The CDR3 sequence is 13 residues long. The CDR3 coding sequence is TGTGCCGCACGGGAGGGGCGGGGCAATGAGCAGTTCTTC. Amino acids: CAAREGRGNEQFF.

This chain links TRBV14 with TRBJ1-1; a possible D gene is TRBD1 (6 bases). V gave up 5 bases and J gave up 4 bases, with 11 bases separating them. Per the germline V gene, CDR1 is SGHDN and CDR2 is FVKESK. The CDR3 has 13 amino acids. The CDR3 region has the DNA TGTGCCAGCAGCAGGGGGGGAGGCACTGAAGCTTTCTTT. It translates to CASSRGGGTEAFF.

This chain's CDR3 is CASSLDNPGANYEQYF. For the CDR3, the DNA is TGTGCCAGCAGCTTAGATAATCCCGGAGCGAACTACGAGCAGTACTTC. V gene TRBV11-2 combines with J gene TRBJ2-7, with D hard to call. Germline V lookup: CDR1 SGHAT, CDR2 FQNNGV. The CDR3 is made up of 16 amino acids. Deletions cut 0 bases from V and 3 bases from J, with 15 bases between.

The chain joins TRBV21-1 to TRBJ2-7; TRBD1 reflects the table's D call only, with no check against the DNA. TRBV21-1 is termed a pseudogene. The length of the CDR3 is 15 residues. The CDR3 DNA sequence: TGTGCCAGCAGCTTTCGGACAGCGAGCTCCTACGAGCAGTACTTC. The encoded protein is CASSFRTASSYEQYF.

V gene TRBV7-2 combines with J gene TRBJ2-5; tentative D call: TRBD1 (6 bases). Per germline, CDR1 SGHTA and CDR2 FQGNSA. This CDR3 is built from 19 residues. Trimming cost V 5 bases and J 4 bases, with 29 bases left between them. DNA for the CDR3: TGTGCCAGCAGCGAAGGACTCCTAACGGGACACAGACTCCGAGAGACCCAGTACTTC. This encodes CASSEGLLTGHRLRETQYF.

This clone is a singleton in its sample. V usage is TRBV12-3 or TRBV12-4 and J usage is TRBJ2-3; D may be TRBD1 or TRBD2 (5 bases each). V gave up 6 bases and J gave up 0 bases, with 7 bases separating them. This CDR3 has 13 residues. The CDR3, as DNA: TGTGCCAGCAGACGGGACAGCACAGATACGCAGTATTTT. Its translation is CASRRDSTDTQYF.

The chain is built from TRBV3-1 (or the pseudogene TRBV3-2) and TRBJ1-6; D is perhaps TRBD1 (6 bases). Germline CDR1 and CDR2: LGHDT and YNNKEL (reference sequence). The CDR3 consists of 16 residues. V lost 4 bases to trimming and J lost 8 bases, with 18 bases between them. CDR3 DNA sequence: TGTGCCAGCAGCCCGTATAACAGGGTTAGGGATTCACCCCTCCACTTT. Protein product: CASSPYNRVRDSPLHF.

The chain uses TRBV5-4 and TRBJ2-1; D is perhaps TRBD1 (6 bases). The CDR3 has 15 amino acids. The V end was cut by 0 bases, the J end by 3 bases, with 10 bases between. Germline CDR1 SGHNT, CDR2 YYREEE (reference sequence). The CDR3 DNA reads as TGTGCCAGCAGCTTGGACAGGGTCGGCTACAATGAGCAGTTCTTC. Residues: CASSLDRVGYNEQFF.

This sequence joins TRBV7-2 and TRBJ1-5; D ambiguous. The CDR3 extends over 14 amino acids. Germline CDR1 is SGHTA and CDR2 is FQGNSA. The V end lost 3 bases, the J end lost 0 bases, and 6 bases lay between the germline ends. Here the CDR3 reads CASSFTDSNQPQHF. The CDR3 nucleotides read TGTGCCAGCAGCTTCACCGATAGCAATCAGCCCCAGCATTTT.

A remark on this clone: Other DNA sequences within the sample encode an identical CDR3. This sequence joins TRBV6-5 and TRBJ1-1; tentative D call: TRBD1 (5 bases). With 2 bases removed from V and 1 base from J, the gap between germline ends came to 5 bases. The CDR3 has 13 residues. Germline V gene sequence: CDR1 MNHEY, CDR2 SVGAGI. CDR3 amino acids: CASSYGQNTEAFF. The CDR3 DNA reads TGTGCCAGCAGTTACGGACAGAACACTGAAGCTTTCTTT.

V gene TRBV6-6 combines with J gene TRBJ2-5; 9 nucleotides match TRBD1. CDR1 and CDR2 (germline): MNHNY, SVGAGI (reference sequence). The CDR3 length is 13 residues. Trimming at V came to 6 bases and at J to 5 bases, leaving 4 bases not matched to a gene. The CDR3 spells CASRGTGMETQYF. As DNA, the CDR3 is TGTGCCAGCAGGGGGACAGGGATGGAGACCCAGTACTTC.

The chain recombines TRBV7-2 with TRBJ1-2; D not resolved. Trimming shortened V by 4 bases and J by 3 bases, and 12 bases separated the two germline ends. The CDR3 length is 14 residues. CDR1 SGHTA and CDR2 FQGNSA come from the germline V gene. Written as DNA, the CDR3 is TGTGCCAGCAGCTGGAGGGTCTCTGACTATGGCTACACCTTC. Its translation: CASSWRVSDYGYTF.

V and J are TRBV6-1 and TRBJ1-5; D remains ambiguous. Trimming pared 2 bases from V and 3 bases from J, leaving 8 bases between. From germline, CDR1 is MNHNS and CDR2 SASEGT. The CDR3 length is 14 residues. As DNA, the CDR3 is TGTGCCAGCAGTGAAATTGCCGACAATCAGCCCCAGCATTTT. Its protein is CASSEIADNQPQHF.

V is TRBV12-3 or TRBV12-4 and J is TRBJ2-7, with D possibly matching TRBD2 (7 bases). The CDR3 spans 12 residues. V was clipped by 8 bases and J by 0 bases, with 8 bases between them. CDR3 region: CASAGASYEQYF. CDR3 DNA sequence: TGTGCCAGCGCGGGGGCCTCCTACGAGCAGTACTTC.

The gene calls are TRBV29-1 and TRBJ1-2; no clear D gene. The CDR3 totals 13 residues. Trimming removed 3 bases at V and 4 bases at J, with 12 bases between. Germline V gene data show CDR1 as SQVTM and CDR2 as ANQGSEA. The CDR3 nucleotides are TGCAGCGTTGACTTGGGAATGGGCTATGGCTACACCTTC. Amino acids: CSVDLGMGYGYTF.

The chain uses TRBV19 and TRBJ1-2; D might be TRBD1 (5 bases). The germline V gene encodes CDR1 LNHDA and CDR2 SQIVND (reference sequence). The CDR3 has 15 amino acids. Trimming cost V 3 bases and J 8 bases, with 19 bases left between them. The CDR3 loop reads CASSMGNRIFLGYTF. CDR3 bases: TGTGCCAGTAGTATGGGAAACAGGATTTTTTTGGGCTACACCTTC.

The chain is built from TRBV7-9 and TRBJ1-2, with TRBD1 identical over 9 bases. This CDR3 comprises 15 residues. Germline V gives CDR1 SEHNR, CDR2 FQNEAQ (reference sequence). J gave up 6 bases and V 5 bases, and 10 bases lay outside the gene matches. Here the CDR3 reads CASSILQGANDGYTF. In nucleotides, the CDR3 is TGTGCCAGCAGCATCTTACAGGGGGCGAACGATGGCTACACCTTC.

The chain uses TRBV18 and TRBJ2-5; the D gene is possibly TRBD1 (6 bases). The length of the CDR3 is 14 residues. CDR1 KGHSH and CDR2 LQKENI come from the germline V gene. V lost 1 base and J lost 5, with 11 bases in between. The CDR3 region is CASSPRGLGETQYF. In DNA form, the CDR3 reads TGTGCCAGCTCACCACGGGGGCTAGGGGAGACCCAGTACTTC. Looking up the rest from reference TRBV18 and TRBJ2-5 gives the full variable domain: NAGVMQNPRHLVRRRGQEARLRCSPMKGHSHVYWYRQLPEEGLKFMVYLQKENIIDESGMPKERFSAEFPKEGPSILRIQQVVRGDSAAYFCASSPRGLGETQYFGPGTRLLVL.

The chain is built from TRBV25-1 and TRBJ1-2; a possible D gene is TRBD1 (5 bases). The germline V gene encodes CDR1 MGHDK and CDR2 SYGVNS. The CDR3 length is 13 residues. The germline V and J ends were trimmed by 5 bases and 6 bases, with 13 bases remaining between them. The CDR3 sequence: CASSLRGEDGYTF. The CDR3 DNA follows: TGTGCCAGCAGTCTGAGAGGGGAGGATGGCTACACCTTC.

As concerns this clone: Other nucleotide sequences from this sample produce the same CDR3. The chain is built from TRBV6-2 or TRBV6-3 and TRBJ2-3, with D possibly matching TRBD2 (6 bases). Trimming took 5 bases from V and 6 from J, leaving 15 bases between them. The CDR3 spans 14 residues. CDR1 MNHEY and CDR2 SVGEGT come from the germline V gene. CDR3 DNA: TGTGCCAGCAGTCCCCGACTGGGAGGCGATACGCAGTATTTT. Its protein is CASSPRLGGDTQYF.

The genes are TRBV10-2 and TRBJ2-3; D not resolved. The V end lost 6 bases, the J end lost 1 base, and 5 bases lay between the germline ends. CDR3 length: 12 amino acids. In germline, CDR1 is WSHSY, CDR2 SAAADI. The CDR3 region is CASRSGTDTQYF. The CDR3 DNA is TGCGCCAGCAGGTCAGGCACAGATACGCAGTATTTT.

V usage is TRBV3-1 (or the pseudogene TRBV3-2) and J usage is TRBJ2-1; D gene uncertain. Germline CDR1 reads LGHDT; CDR2 reads YNNKEL (reference sequence). V lost 1 base, J lost 6 bases, and 10 bases lay in between. The CDR3 is 14 residues long. CDR3 coding DNA: TGTGCCAGCAGCCAAGGGCTCCCGGGCAATGAGCAGTTCTTC. Translation gives CASSQGLPGNEQFF.

This chain links TRBV7-2 with TRBJ1-2; the match to TRBD1 covers 10 bases. The CDR3 is made up of 15 amino acids. J gave up 3 bases and V 5 bases, and 6 bases lay outside the gene matches. CDR1 is SGHTA and CDR2 is FQGNSA in the germline V gene. CDR3 residues: CASSPRQGADYGYTF. DNA for the CDR3: TGTGCCAGCAGCCCAAGACAGGGGGCGGACTATGGCTACACCTTC.

The J gene is TRBJ2-3, the V gene TRBV5-1; no clear D gene. Germline-derived CDR1 and CDR2 are SGHRS and YFSETQ. The CDR3 sequence is 14 residues long. V shed 0 bases and J shed 2 bases, with 7 bases lying between them. The CDR3 nucleotides are TGCGCCAGCAGCTTGGCCGGGTACACAGATACGCAGTATTTT. This gives the protein CASSLAGYTDTQYF.

CDR3 nucleotides: TGTGCCAGCAGCGTAGAAGAGCGGGGGGCTTACAATGAGCAGTTCTTC. As protein: CASSVEERGAYNEQFF. This rearrangement joins TRBV9 to TRBJ2-1, with 9 nucleotides matching TRBD2. Germline CDR1 reads SGDLS; CDR2 reads YYNGEE. The trim removed 0 bases at V and 4 bases at J, leaving 5 bases unmatched. This CDR3 has 16 amino acids.

The CDR3 sequence: CASSQEWAGYTF. CDR3 nucleotide sequence: TGTGCCAGCAGCCAAGAATGGGCTGGCTACACCTTC. This chain uses TRBV3-1 (or the pseudogene TRBV3-2) with TRBJ1-2, with D hard to call. The CDR3 is made up of 12 amino acids. V was clipped by 0 bases and J by 7 bases, with 6 bases between them. CDR1 is LGHDT and CDR2 is YNNKEL in the germline V gene (reference sequence).

Worth noting for this clone: This CDR3 is also generated by other DNA sequences in the sample. The CDR3 nucleotides are TGTGCCAGCAGGCTACAAGAGACCCAGTACTTC. Amino acids: CASRLQETQYF. The V call is TRBV7-9, the J call TRBJ2-5; the D is unclear. The CDR3 covers 11 residues. V was cut by 6 bases and J by 2 bases, with 4 bases left in between. CDR1 SEHNR and CDR2 FQNEAQ come from the germline V gene (reference sequence).

This rearrangement joins TRBV7-6 to TRBJ1-2, with TRBD1 matching over 10 bases. Germline assignment: CDR1 SGHVS and CDR2 FNYEAQ. J was trimmed by 1 base and V by 5 bases; bases with no gene match: 4. The CDR3 sequence is 15 residues long. CDR3 nucleotide sequence: TGTGCCAGCAGCCCCGGGACAGGGGTTAACTATGGCTACACCTTC. Its protein is CASSPGTGVNYGYTF.

The chain uses TRBV4-1 and TRBJ1-5; 7 bases match TRBD1. This CDR3 region has 15 residues. V shed 6 bases and J 2 bases; nucleotides not matched to a gene: 7. Germline values: CDR1 MGHRA, CDR2 YSYEKL. CDR3 protein: CASSTGERGNQPQHF. DNA of the CDR3: TGCGCCAGCAGTACAGGGGAACGGGGCAATCAGCCCCAGCATTTT.

The V gene is TRBV5-1, the J gene TRBJ2-3; TRBD2 agrees at 13 bases. In germline, CDR1 is SGHRS, CDR2 YFSETQ. The J segment lost 3 bases and the V segment lost 3 bases, leaving 10 bases of the junction unmatched. CDR3 length equals 18 residues. CDR3 loop: CASSSGLAGDRGTDTQYF. The CDR3 bases are TGCGCCAGCAGCTCCGGACTAGCGGGGGACCGGGGGACAGATACGCAGTATTTT.

The chain couples TRBV5-8 to TRBJ1-2; D is possibly TRBD1 (6 bases). CDR1 and CDR2 from the germline V gene are SGHTS and YDEGEE. V lost 7 bases to trimming and J lost 4 bases, with 17 bases between them. The CDR3 is 14 amino acids. The DNA of the CDR3 is TGTGCCAGCCACCTCAGAAGGGGGGGCTATGGCTACACCTTC. The encoded protein is CASHLRRGGYGYTF.